The source of this T cell receptor (beta chain) is a study of blood T cell repertoires in COVID-19. The data were produced by immunoSEQ multiplex PCR, yet TCRdb's version contains in-frame clones alone and is incomplete. This sample has roughly 130,000 clones; about four fifths occur once, and the top ten carry approximately 8.4%. Categorization into cohorts depended on clinical history that participants reported. Donors in Cohort 3 who had recovered were those with two negative PCRs, healthcare professional clearance, or resolution of their symptoms. CDR3 size: 17 residues. Germline CDR1 and CDR2: SGHRS and YFSETQ. Between the trimmed V and J ends, which lost 0 bases and 5 bases, there was a span of 17 bases.

The chain carries TRBV5-1 and TRBJ2-2, with a weak D call TRBD1 (6 bases). The clonotype originates from a man aged 50 or older who had recovered from COVID-19. The sequenced sample was PBMCs or T cells enriched from blood (not recorded which). CDR3 amino acids: CASSLENWGRITGELFF. DNA of the CDR3: TGCGCCAGCAGCTTGGAGAATTGGGGGCGCATAACCGGGGAGCTGTTTTTT.